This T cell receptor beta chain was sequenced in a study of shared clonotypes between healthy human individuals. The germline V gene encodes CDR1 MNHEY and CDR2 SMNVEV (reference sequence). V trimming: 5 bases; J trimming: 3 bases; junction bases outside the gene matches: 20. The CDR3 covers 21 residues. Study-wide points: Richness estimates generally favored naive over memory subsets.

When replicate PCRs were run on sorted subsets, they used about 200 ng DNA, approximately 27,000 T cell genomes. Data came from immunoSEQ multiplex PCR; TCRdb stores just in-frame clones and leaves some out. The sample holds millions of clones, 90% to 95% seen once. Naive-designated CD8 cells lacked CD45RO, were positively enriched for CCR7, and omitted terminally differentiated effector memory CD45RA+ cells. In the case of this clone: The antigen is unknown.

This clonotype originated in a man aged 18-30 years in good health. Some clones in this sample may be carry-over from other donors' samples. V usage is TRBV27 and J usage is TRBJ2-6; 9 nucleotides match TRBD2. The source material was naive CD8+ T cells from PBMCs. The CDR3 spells CASSLARRGPAGGDGANVLTF. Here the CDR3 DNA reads TGTGCCAGCAGTCTCGCACGGAGAGGCCCAGCGGGAGGAGATGGGGCCAACGTCCTGACTTTC.